The 10 T cell receptor beta chains below were found in one sample sequenced in a study of blood T cell repertoires in COVID-19. Produced via immunoSEQ multiplex PCR; TCRdb's table is partial and in-frame only. The sample lists some 700,000 clones; about 90% were seen once. Sequences were obtained from peripheral blood. The source of these receptors is a woman between 18 and 29 years old with acute or convalescent COVID-19.

The chain is built from TRBV9 and TRBJ1-2, with a tentative D call TRBD1 (5 bases). V dropped 0 bases and J dropped 5 bases, with 23 bases sitting between them. This CDR3 has 18 residues. CDR1 is SGDLS and CDR2 is YYNGEE in the germline V gene. CDR3 amino acids: CASSVDGGRPGIFYGYTF. As DNA, the CDR3 is TGTGCCAGCAGCGTAGACGGGGGGAGGCCAGGAATATTTTATGGCTACACCTTC.

The chain links TRBV11-2 to TRBJ1-3, with 9 positions matching TRBD1. V trimming: 1 base; J trimming: 4 bases; junction bases outside the gene matches: 5. The CDR3 is 16 residues long. Per the germline V gene, CDR1 is SGHAT and CDR2 is FQNNGV. The CDR3 spells CASSLGQGDEGNTIYF. CDR3 DNA sequence: TGTGCCAGCAGCTTAGGACAGGGGGACGAGGGAAACACCATATATTTT.

The J gene is TRBJ1-2, the V gene TRBV10-3; D is perhaps TRBD1 (5 bases). Germline V lookup: CDR1 ENHRY, CDR2 SYGVKD. Trimming took 3 bases from V and 8 from J, leaving 16 bases between them. CDR3 size: 14 residues. The CDR3 sequence is CAISELGEAQGYTF. The CDR3 region has the DNA TGTGCCATCAGTGAATTGGGGGAGGCACAGGGCTACACCTTC.

This clone has only a few counts. This rearrangement joins TRBV28 to TRBJ1-5, with 10 bases identical to TRBD1. The CDR3 spans 16 residues. Germline loops: CDR1 MDHEN, CDR2 SYDVKM. Trimming removed 5 bases from V and 1 base from J; junction bases left unmatched: 5. Written as DNA, the CDR3 is TGTGCCAGCAGTCCATCGGGACAGGGGAGCAATCAGCCCCAGCATTTT. Translating gives CASSPSGQGSNQPQHF. The whole variable domain, remainder taken from reference TRBV28 and TRBJ1-5, is DVKVTQSSRYLVKRTGEKVFLECVQDMDHENMFWYRQDPGLGLRLIYFSYDVKMKEKGDIPEGYSVSREKKERFSLILESASTNQTSMYLCASSPSGQGSNQPQHFGDGTRLSIL.

V and J are TRBV5-5 and TRBJ2-5, with D possibly matching TRBD2 (5 bases). Germline V gene data show CDR1 as SGHKS and CDR2 as YYEKEE (reference sequence). This CDR3 contains 12 residues. The V end lost 4 bases, the J end lost 5 bases, and 9 bases lay between the germline ends. This CDR3 is CASSQTGETQYF. The DNA for the CDR3 is TGTGCCAGCAGCCAAACGGGGGAGACCCAGTACTTC.

The chain employs TRBV19 and TRBJ1-5; D gene unclear. Germline values: CDR1 LNHDA, CDR2 SQIVND (reference sequence). V was pared by 7 bases and J by 8 bases, with 18 bases between. The length of the CDR3 is 14 residues. In nucleotides, the CDR3 is TGTGCCAGTACTGGCAGGTCTCGTCTCAAGCCCCAGCATTTT. Protein product: CASTGRSRLKPQHF.

The chain recombines TRBV7-8 with TRBJ1-3, with 7 bases lining up with TRBD1. Germline V gives CDR1 SGHVS, CDR2 FQNEAQ. The CDR3 covers 14 residues. Trimming took 5 bases from V and 2 from J; bases not matched to a gene: 3. This CDR3 is CASSTDRAGNTIYF. Here the CDR3 DNA reads TGTGCCAGCAGCACCGACAGGGCTGGAAACACCATATATTTT.

This chain links TRBV29-1 with TRBJ1-5; 8 bases are shared with TRBD1. The CDR3 is 13 amino acids. V lost 7 bases, J lost 4 bases, and 6 bases stayed unmatched. The germline gives CDR1 SQVTM, CDR2 ANQGSEA. The CDR3 bases are TGCAGCGCCCGGACAGGGCCTAATCAGCCCCAGCATTTT. The encoded protein is CSARTGPNQPQHF.

The V call is TRBV4-1, the J call TRBJ2-5; tentatively, D is TRBD2 (6 bases). Germline-derived CDR1 and CDR2 are MGHRA and YSYEKL. CDR3 length equals 15 residues. Trimming cost V 1 base and J 1 base, with 10 bases left between them. The CDR3 DNA reads as TGCGCCAGCAGCCAAGTGGGACTGGTCCAAGAGACCCAGTACTTC. As protein: CASSQVGLVQETQYF.

This chain links TRBV9 with TRBJ2-7, with 10 bases lining up with TRBD1. V dropped 0 bases and J dropped 5; count of bases not matched to a gene: 5. Germline V gene lookup returns CDR1 SGDLS and CDR2 YYNGEE. The CDR3 spans 15 residues. The CDR3 DNA reads as TGTGCCAGCAGCGTAGGAGGGACAGGGGTTAACGAGCAGTACTTC. It encodes CASSVGGTGVNEQYF. Combining the CDR3 with reference TRBV9 and TRBJ2-7 gives the whole variable domain DSGVTQTPKHLITATGQRVTLRCSPRSGDLSVYWYQQSLDQGLQFLIQYYNGEERAKGNILERFSAQQFPDLHSELNLSSLELGDSALYFCASSVGGTGVNEQYFGPGTRLTVT.